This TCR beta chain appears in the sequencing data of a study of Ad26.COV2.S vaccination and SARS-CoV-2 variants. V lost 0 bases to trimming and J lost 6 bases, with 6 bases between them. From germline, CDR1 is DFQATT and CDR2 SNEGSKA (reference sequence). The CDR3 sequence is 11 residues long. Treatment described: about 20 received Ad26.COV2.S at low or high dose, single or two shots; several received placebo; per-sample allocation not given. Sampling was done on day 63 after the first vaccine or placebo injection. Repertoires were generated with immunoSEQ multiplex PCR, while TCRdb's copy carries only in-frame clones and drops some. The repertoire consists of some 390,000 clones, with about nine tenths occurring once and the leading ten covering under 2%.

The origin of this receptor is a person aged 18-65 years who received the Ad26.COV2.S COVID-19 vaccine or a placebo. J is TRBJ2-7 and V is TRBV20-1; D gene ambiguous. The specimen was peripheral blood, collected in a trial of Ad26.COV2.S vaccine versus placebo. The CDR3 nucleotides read TGCAGTGCTAGAGATATGGGCGAGCAGTACTTC. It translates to CSARDMGEQYF.